The table lists the clone carrying this TCR beta chain with a count of one. Use of 60 Vbeta and 13 Jbeta primers characterized the PCR. Libraries were prepared by immunoSEQ multiplex PCR; TCRdb keeps only in-frame clonotypes and omits some of them. Of under 130,000 clones listed, around 75% are singletons. The V gene end was trimmed by 2 bases and the J gene end by 4 bases; junction bases not matched to a gene: 8. This CDR3 contains 16 residues. CDR1 WSHSY and CDR2 SAAADI come from the germline V gene. This sample is part of a study of cytomegalovirus exposure and HLA in healthy donors. The chain links TRBV10-2 to TRBJ1-3, with 7 bases fitting TRBD1. The TCR was taken from a man aged 25-45 years in good health and CMV-seropositive. The sequencing input was PBMCs. The CDR3: CASSEEEGAMGNTIYF. The CDR3 nucleotides read TGCGCCAGCAGTGAGGAGGAGGGGGCCATGGGAAACACCATATATTTT.